This T cell receptor beta chain was found in a study of OX40 agonist ivuxolimab in advanced cancers. As for the study more broadly: Ivuxolimab was an agonistic, fully human IgG2 monoclonal antibody directed against OX40 (CD134), a costimulatory receptor. Intravenous ivuxolimab was administered to patients every 2 weeks at six dose levels: 0.01, 0.1, 0.3, 1.5, 3 and 10 mg/kg. Of the approximately 50 patients in dose escalation, about 19 had hepatocellular carcinoma, about 15 had melanoma, 9 had renal cell carcinoma and 9 had head and neck cancer. The dose-escalation cohort was roughly 87% male with a mean age of around 62 years, ranging from 23 to 79. Patients were allowed to have had prior anti-PD-1, anti-PD-L1 or anti-CTLA-4 therapy, and 40% of the dose-escalation patients had been treated with checkpoint inhibitors. Partial responses occurred in three dose-escalation patients, of whom one had hepatocellular carcinoma and two had cutaneous melanoma. Peripheral TCRbeta sequencing aimed to test whether ivuxolimab altered TCR sequence diversity and caused clonal T-cell expansion. The paper covers the monotherapy dose-escalation part of the phase I ivuxolimab trial, which included N of about 50 patients. Broad study findings and their caveats: Which antigens the clonally expanded peripheral T cells were specific for was not determined. In the 0.1-3.0 mg/kg groups, partial responders had among the lowest normalized peripheral clonal expansion, particularly in CD8+ T cells. At doses of 0.1 to 3.0 mg/kg, clonal expansion of both CD4+ and CD8+ T cells in blood was seen between baseline and week 6. After ivuxolimab, expanded clones were on average more numerous among CD8+ T cells than among CD4+ T cells. Low levels of normalized T-cell clonal expansion were also seen in some nonresponding patients.

Patients with a history of autoimmune disease or receiving systemic immunosuppression were excluded from the trial. Peripheral blood for TCR sequencing was collected from all dose cohorts at baseline, on cycle 4 day 1, and on cycle 7 day 1. The samples were taken from a phase I, first-in-human, multicenter, open-label dose-escalation trial of ivuxolimab. Adults with locally advanced or metastatic melanoma, renal cell carcinoma, hepatocellular carcinoma or head and neck squamous cell carcinoma were enrolled in the trial. Before TCR sequencing, CD4+ T cells and CD8+ T cells were sorted from peripheral blood as separate populations. To sequence the TCRbeta CDR3 region, genomic DNA was isolated from the sorted cells. TCRbeta CDR3 regions were sequenced using the immunoSEQ Assay. As stored in TCRdb, this immuneACCESS dataset retains in-frame rearrangements with V and J assigned. A fraction of the clones does not appear; measured against another copy, unresolved V genes explain less than half of the discrepancy, and the remainder lacks a known reason. For this sample the table gives around 84,000 clones, of which approximately 90% were detected only once. Together, the top ten hold approximately 0.5% of the sample.

Taken from cysteine to phenylalanine, the CDR3 has 15 residues. The sequence is cut down to CDR3 DNA, 45 bases in frame from base 1. V drops 1 base and J drops 1 base, leaving 12 bases in between. The germline V gene encodes CDR1 SGHRS and CDR2 YFSETQ. A remark on this clone: Its antigen is unknown. No qualities accompany the bases; no much larger clone lies one base away.

Sequencing was performed on CD4+ or CD8+ T cells sorted from blood, taken in a trial of the OX40 agonist ivuxolimab. This TCR was recovered from an adult with an advanced solid tumor such as melanoma, head and neck, liver or kidney cancer. Recombination joined TRBV5-1 with TRBJ2-7; TRBD2 is a possible D gene, resting on 6 matching bases. The encoded CDR3 is CASSLYGGFSYEQYF. At the DNA level, the sequence is TGCGCCAGCAGCTTGTACGGGGGATTTTCCTACGAGCAGTACTTC.